Listed below are T cell receptor beta chains from one sample, sequenced in a study of prognosis after radiotherapy for stage I lung cancer. From the multiplex PCR reads, TCRdb called clonotypes with MiXCR, one entry per CDR3 protein. In the table there are roughly 20,000 distinct CDR3 sequences, around three fifths of which are singletons. Sequences were derived from PBMCs, sampled before or after stereotactic body radiation therapy (not recorded which). All receptors derive from a donor aged 50 or older with non-small cell lung cancer. The conserved cysteine and the conserved F or W are not part of the CDR3 here. The D gene is left open where the match is weak. Expanded clones get a size class; other rows say once, few or many, or leave the size out.

v_call	clone_size	d_call	cdr3_aa
TRBV6-1	.	.	ASSVDLETVGTEAF
TRBV11-2	.	TRBD2	ASSRTSGNNYNEQY
TRBV4-2	.	.	ASSQGTENYGYT
TRBV11-2	many	TRBD2	ASTITGGEQY
TRBV30	few	.	AWGKRDNQPQH
TRBV7-2	.	.	ASSMRGRDTQY
TRBV11-2	.	.	ASSQEGDINYGYT
TRBV5-5	many	.	ASSPDTDTQY
TRBV11-2	.	TRBD2	ASSLRGGSGTRSYEQY
TRBV12-3/TRBV12-4	.	TRBD1	ASSFSQGENNQQF
TRBV28	.	.	ASSSIRQGLAYNEQF
TRBV27	.	.	ASSSENTGELF
TRBV28	.	.	ASRQSANYGHT
TRBV7-6	once	.	ASSRIEGPSYNEQF
TRBV11-2	many	.	ASSSRTGSNEQY
TRBV18	many	.	ASSPPLETQY
TRBV29-1	once	.	SVATGTSSGYT
TRBV6-5	.	TRBD2	ASRTSGPAYEQY
TRBV28	.	.	ASSGVAAVPYEQY
TRBV27	.	.	ASRPEGTRYEQY
TRBV2	.	TRBD1	ASSLRQGTGELF
TRBV24-1	.	.	ATSDFDNEQF
TRBV27	.	TRBD2	ASSFSGTVNTGELF
TRBV6-5	once	.	ASSWESGANVLT
TRBV5-1	once	TRBD1	ASSPSRQGNEQY
TRBV6-1	.	.	ASSGLGRANTGGLF
TRBV27	.	.	ASRIRGGGPYGYT
TRBV6-1	.	.	ASSEVGRRLGEQF
TRBV20-1	.	TRBD2	SARMGLAGGDYEQY
TRBV5-1	many	.	ASSGLAGNTIY
TRBV5-4	many	TRBD2	ASSLGAGGGDEQF
TRBV6-1	.	.	ASTMGDERTEAF
TRBV11-2	.	.	ASSLSDSGNTIY